One and the same sample provided the 31 T cell receptor beta chains below, sequenced in a study of cytomegalovirus exposure and HLA in healthy donors. PCR used 60 Vbeta primers and 13 Jbeta primers. Sequencing used immunoSEQ multiplex PCR; TCRdb keeps in-frame clones, though not all of them. The sample records some 140,000 clones, 79% being singletons. The source material was PBMCs. The receptors shown here come from a man in his forties in good health and CMV-seropositive.

The chain employs TRBV6-5 and TRBJ2-7; the D gene is possibly TRBD2 (6 bases). V was clipped by 0 bases and J by 4 bases, with 13 bases between them. This CDR3 contains 15 residues. The germline V gene encodes CDR1 MNHEY and CDR2 SVGAGI. The CDR3 nucleotides are TGTGCCAGCAGTTACTCTCGGGACCTAGCGTACGAGCAGTACTTC. Its translation is CASSYSRDLAYEQYF.

This chain joins TRBV7-9 and TRBJ2-7, with 7 bases lining up with TRBD1. V lost 5 bases to trimming and J lost 0 bases; unmatched junction nucleotides: 7. The CDR3 runs to 15 residues. Per germline, CDR1 SEHNR and CDR2 FQNEAQ (reference sequence). The CDR3 here is CASSVGQDLSYEQYF. CDR3 DNA sequence: TGTGCCAGCAGCGTCGGACAGGATCTCTCCTACGAGCAGTACTTC.

Note on this clone: At one end the junction does not follow the germline gene, possibly because of a read error. The V gene is TRBV7-9, the J gene TRBJ2-4; 7 bases line up with TRBD1. CDR1 is SEHNR, CDR2 FQNEAQ, per germline (reference sequence). The CDR3 contains 16 residues. The CDR3 sequence: CSSSSLQGQMRYIQYF. The CDR3 DNA reads TGTTCCAGCAGCTCCCTACAGGGACAGATGAGGTACATTCAGTACTTC.

The chain joins TRBV30 to TRBJ1-5; D ambiguous. V gave up 0 bases and J gave up 2 bases, with 5 bases separating them. The CDR3 is made up of 13 amino acids. In germline, CDR1 is GTSNPN, CDR2 SVGIG (reference sequence). The DNA of the CDR3 is TGTGCCTGGAGTGTTAATCGCAATCAGCCCCAGCATTTT. Translation: CAWSVNRNQPQHF.

The chain joins TRBV5-4 to TRBJ2-5; 8 bases fit TRBD1. The J call may be wrong; the DNA end is better matched by TRBJ2-7. Germline CDR1 is SGHNT and CDR2 is YYREEE (reference sequence). This CDR3 is 15 amino acids long. In DNA form, the CDR3 reads TGTGCCAGCAGCTTGGCCGGGACAGGAGTGTACGAGCAGTACTTC. Its protein product is CASSLAGTGVYEQYF.

The CDR3 reads CASSLDGRRETQYF. The CDR3 coding sequence is TGTGCCAGCAGCTTAGACGGGAGAAGGGAGACCCAGTACTTC. The chain has TRBV11-2 and TRBJ2-5, with a weak D call TRBD2 (6 bases). Germline CDR1 reads SGHAT; CDR2 reads FQNNGV. CDR3 length: 14 residues. The V gene lost 0 bases and the J gene lost 5 bases, with 10 bases spanning the gap.

Details on this clone: The identical CDR3 is also encoded by other nucleotide sequences in the sample. The rearrangement links TRBV5-1 to TRBJ1-2, with D maybe TRBD1 (6 bases). V lost 3 bases, J lost 7 bases, and 19 bases lay in between. The CDR3 has 15 amino acids. Germline V CDR1 and CDR2: SGHRS, YFSETQ. The CDR3 DNA follows: TGCGCCAGCAGCTGGACCCGGGGGGCCGGGGGTGGCTACACCTTC. Encoded protein: CASSWTRGAGGGYTF.

The chain carries TRBV5-1 and TRBJ2-5; 8 nucleotides agree with TRBD2. V lost 3 bases, J lost 4 bases, and 5 bases stayed unmatched. This CDR3 has 14 amino acids. The V gene's germline CDR1 is SGHRS and CDR2 YFSETQ. CDR3 sequence (DNA): TGCGCCAGCAGCTCCAGCGGGAGACGAGAGACCCAGTACTTC. Protein product: CASSSSGRRETQYF.

This clone was seen a handful of times. The chain carries TRBV29-1 and TRBJ1-1; 10 bases are shared with TRBD1. Germline CDR1 is SQVTM and CDR2 is ANQGSEA. This CDR3 is 13 amino acids long. Germline trimming cut 7 bases from V and 2 bases from J; bases unmatched to any gene: 4. The CDR3 region has the DNA TGCAGCGCCCGGGACAGGGGAAACACTGAAGCTTTCTTT. This translates into CSARDRGNTEAFF. The full variable domain, its missing parts supplied by reference TRBV29-1 and TRBJ1-1, is SAVISQKPSRDICQRGTSLTIQCQVDSQVTMMFWYRQQPGQSLTLIATANQGSEATYESGFVIDKFPISRPNLTFSTLTVSNMSPEDSSIYLCSARDRGNTEAFFGQGTRLTVV.

The chain combines TRBV6-6 with TRBJ2-3; 11 bases are shared with TRBD1. The length of the CDR3 is 15 residues. Germline V gene sequence: CDR1 MNHNY, CDR2 SVGAGI (reference sequence). J lost 3 bases, V lost 5 bases, and 4 bases had no gene match. This CDR3 reads CASSEDRGLTDTQYF. CDR3 nucleotide sequence: TGTGCCAGCAGTGAGGACAGGGGGCTTACAGATACGCAGTATTTT.

This clone was detected a few times. The rearrangement links TRBV7-5 to TRBJ2-4; the table calls TRBD1, which could not be checked here. TRBV7-5 is shown as a pseudogene. The CDR3 sequence is 16 residues long. CDR3 nucleotides: TGTGTCAGAAGCTTCTCGCCAGGGTGGGCCAAAAACATTCAGTACTTC. It codes for CVRSFSPGWAKNIQYF.

The chain recombines TRBV10-3 with TRBJ1-3; D is unresolved. Germline V CDR1 and CDR2: ENHRY, SYGVKD. Trimming took 7 bases from V and 4 from J, leaving 8 bases between them. This CDR3 has 12 amino acids. CDR3 loop: CAINLSGNTIYF. The CDR3 nucleotides read TGTGCCATCAATCTCTCCGGAAACACCATATATTTT.

The V gene is TRBV2, the J gene TRBJ1-4; 9 bases align to TRBD1. V was pared by 6 bases and J by 8 bases, with 7 bases of the junction left unmatched. CDR3 length: 14 amino acids. Per germline, CDR1 SNHLY and CDR2 FYNNEI. CDR3 DNA: TGTGCCAGCAGGCGGGACAGGGAGGAAGAAAAACTGTTTTTT. The encoded protein is CASRRDREEEKLFF.

In this sample, this clone turned up a few times. The chain has TRBV2 and TRBJ2-1; 9 bases agree with TRBD1. J gave up 3 bases and V 6 bases, and 6 bases lay outside the gene matches. Germline CDR1 is SNHLY and CDR2 is FYNNEI. The CDR3 covers 15 residues. The DNA for the CDR3 is TGTGCCAGCAGCGTACAGGGGGCGCTCTACAATGAGCAGTTCTTC. This encodes CASSVQGALYNEQFF. The variable domain in full, completed from reference TRBV2 and TRBJ2-1, reads EPEVTQTPSHQVTQMGQEVILRCVPISNHLYFYWYRQILGQKVEFLVSFYNNEISEKSEIFDDQFSVERPDGSNFTLKIRSTKLEDSAMYFCASSVQGALYNEQFFGPGTRLTVL.

This clone was found once. The genes are TRBV2 and TRBJ1-5; weak D call: TRBD1 (6 bases). CDR3 length: 15 amino acids. V was cut by 1 base and J by 4 bases, with 11 bases left in between. Germline lookup yields CDR1 SNHLY and CDR2 FYNNEI. CDR3 residues: CASSEVVRGNQPQHF. CDR3 nucleotides: TGTGCCAGCAGTGAAGTCGTTAGGGGGAATCAGCCCCAGCATTTT.

V is TRBV19 and J is TRBJ2-4; weak D call: TRBD2 (6 bases). Looked up from germline, CDR1 is LNHDA and CDR2 is SQIVND (reference sequence). The CDR3 runs 16 residues. Trimming cost V 10 bases and J 3 bases, with 22 bases left between them. CDR3 protein: CATRLSREPGKNIQYF. The CDR3 DNA is TGTGCCACCAGACTTTCTCGGGAGCCGGGCAAAAACATTCAGTACTTC.

This rearrangement joins TRBV7-9 to TRBJ2-2; possible D gene TRBD2, 5 bases. Germline lookup yields CDR1 SEHNR and CDR2 FQNEAQ (reference sequence). V was pared by 4 bases and J by 4 bases, with 13 bases between. The CDR3 is made up of 15 amino acids. The CDR3 sequence: CASSSRGSVTGELFF. As DNA, the CDR3 is TGTGCCAGCAGCTCCAGAGGGAGTGTCACCGGGGAGCTGTTTTTT. Supplemented by reference TRBV7-9 and TRBJ2-2, the full variable domain reads DTGVSQNPRHKITKRGQNVTFRCDPISEHNRLYWYRQTLGQGPEFLTYFQNEAQLEKSRLLSDRFSAERPKGSFSTLEIQRTEQGDSAMYLCASSSRGSVTGELFFGEGSRLTVL.

The rearrangement uses TRBV18 and TRBJ2-5; D ambiguous. The germline V gene has CDR1 KGHSH and CDR2 LQKENI. The CDR3 spans 15 residues. Trimming removed 0 bases from V and 5 bases from J, with 13 bases in between. For the CDR3, the DNA is TGTGCCAGCTCACCACCGGTGCTCTCTCGGGAGACCCAGTACTTC. As protein: CASSPPVLSRETQYF.

This chain links TRBV5-1 with TRBJ2-2; no definite D call. CDR1 is SGHRS, CDR2 YFSETQ, per germline. This CDR3 spans 16 amino acids. The V end was cut by 4 bases, the J end by 0 bases, with 13 bases between. The CDR3 sequence: CASSPSSPTNTGELFF. The CDR3 DNA reads as TGCGCCAGCAGCCCCTCATCCCCTACGAACACCGGGGAGCTGTTTTTT.

This chain uses TRBV29-1 with TRBJ1-2; a weak D match, TRBD1 (6 bases). From germline, CDR1 is SQVTM and CDR2 ANQGSEA. Trimming stripped 2 bases from V and 6 bases from J, with 13 bases between. CDR3 size: 13 residues. The CDR3 loop is CSVESVSGDGYTF. The CDR3 region has the DNA TGCAGCGTTGAATCAGTCTCAGGGGATGGCTACACCTTC.

This rearrangement joins TRBV5-1 to TRBJ2-5; 8 nucleotides line up with TRBD2. The J call is doubtful: the DNA matches TRBJ2-7 better. This CDR3 spans 15 amino acids. The V gene's germline CDR1 is SGHRS and CDR2 YFSETQ. In nucleotides, the CDR3 is TGCGCCAGCAGCTTGGCAGGCGGGAGGATTCACGAGCAGTACTTC. Protein: CASSLAGGRIHEQYF.

This chain uses TRBV18 with TRBJ2-7; 7 bases fit TRBD2. CDR1 and CDR2 (germline): KGHSH, LQKENI. V shed 6 bases and J 4 bases; nucleotides not matched to a gene: 12. This CDR3 is 15 amino acids long. Here the CDR3 reads CASSPAGVGGYEQYF. The CDR3 bases are TGTGCCAGCTCTCCCGCGGGAGTAGGTGGTTACGAGCAGTACTTC.

This chain joins TRBV6-6 and TRBJ2-3, with D perhaps TRBD2 (5 bases). Per germline, CDR1 MNHNY and CDR2 SVGAGI (reference sequence). This CDR3 contains 15 residues. V lost 6 bases and J lost 4, with 17 bases in between. The CDR3 DNA is TGTGCCAGCAGCCCGGACTTCTACCGGGCAGATACGCAGTATTTT. Its translation is CASSPDFYRADTQYF.

The chain links TRBV14 to TRBJ2-3, with TRBD1 identical over 9 bases. Trimming took 0 bases from V and 1 from J; bases not matched to a gene: 5. This CDR3 has 17 amino acids. CDR1 and CDR2 (germline): SGHDN, FVKESK. CDR3 region: CASSQDVRTGGTDTQYF. CDR3 sequence (DNA): TGTGCCAGCAGCCAAGACGTACGGACAGGGGGCACAGATACGCAGTATTTT.

The V gene is TRBV6-1, the J gene TRBJ1-6; 8 nucleotides align to TRBD1. V gave up 6 bases and J gave up 13 bases; unmatched junction bases: 8. Germline V gene lookup returns CDR1 MNHNS and CDR2 SASEGT. The CDR3 runs 13 residues. DNA of the CDR3: TGTGCCAGCAGCGACAGGGGAGCTCATCCCCTCCACTTT. Its protein is CASSDRGAHPLHF.

The chain couples TRBV18 to TRBJ1-2; 9 nucleotides match TRBD1. V shed 3 bases and J 10 bases; nucleotides not matched to a gene: 6. This CDR3 is built from 13 residues. CDR1 KGHSH and CDR2 LQKENI come from the germline V gene. The CDR3 loop reads CASSPDRGQDYTF. The CDR3 DNA reads as TGTGCCAGCTCACCGGACAGGGGTCAGGACTACACCTTC.

This chain joins TRBV19 and TRBJ2-5, with 11 bases aligning to TRBD2. Trimming took 9 bases from V and 4 from J; bases not matched to a gene: 4. The CDR3 covers 13 residues. Germline V gives CDR1 LNHDA, CDR2 SQIVND (reference sequence). CDR3 protein: CASGLAGGETQYF. The CDR3 coding sequence is TGTGCCAGCGGACTAGCGGGTGGAGAGACCCAGTACTTC.

The V gene is TRBV18, the J gene TRBJ2-1; 13 nucleotides match TRBD2. The V gene's germline CDR1 is KGHSH and CDR2 LQKENI. The CDR3 spans 17 residues. Trimming at V came to 0 bases and at J to 2 bases, leaving 1 base not matched to a gene. CDR3 DNA: TGTGCCAGCTCACCACCCGGGACTAGCGGGGCCTACAATGAGCAGTTCTTC. It translates to CASSPPGTSGAYNEQFF.

This chain uses TRBV6-1 with TRBJ2-3; D might be TRBD1 (6 bases). Germline lookup yields CDR1 MNHNS and CDR2 SASEGT. This CDR3 region has 15 residues. Trimming removed 6 bases from V and 2 bases from J, with 15 bases in between. CDR3 in DNA: TGTGCCAGCAGATCTCCTCGGACAGTCACAGATACGCAGTATTTT. Protein: CASRSPRTVTDTQYF.

The chain recombines TRBV2 with TRBJ2-5, with a possible D match to TRBD1 (5 bases). CDR1 SNHLY and CDR2 FYNNEI come from the germline V gene. The CDR3 runs 14 residues. V dropped 5 bases and J dropped 5 bases, with 15 bases sitting between them. Here the CDR3 DNA reads TGTGCCAGCAGTAGTAGCAGGGTTCTGGAGACCCAGTACTTC. This gives the protein CASSSSRVLETQYF.

The CDR3 here is CASSILAGEYEQYF. In DNA form, the CDR3 reads TGTGCCAGCAGTATCCTAGCGGGAGAGTACGAGCAGTACTTC. The chain recombines TRBV27 with TRBJ2-7; 10 bases are a match to TRBD2. This CDR3 region has 14 residues. Germline CDR1 is MNHEY and CDR2 is SMNVEV (reference sequence). V lost 5 bases to trimming and J lost 4 bases; unmatched junction nucleotides: 5.